Listed here are 6 T cell receptor beta chains from one sample, sequenced in a study of blood T cell repertoires in COVID-19. Repertoires were generated with immunoSEQ multiplex PCR, while TCRdb's copy carries only in-frame clones and drops some. Of roughly 43,000 clones in the sample, approximately 90% are singletons; the top ten hold approximately 5%. Sequencing was performed on peripheral blood. These receptors were taken from a human donor in a cohort sampled during active COVID-19.

This clone was counted once. J is TRBJ2-1 and V is TRBV5-1; TRBD1 agrees at 7 bases. Unmatched junction bases numbered 3, after V lost 3 bases and J lost 0 bases. The CDR3 has 15 residues. Germline-derived CDR1 and CDR2 are SGHRS and YFSETQ. CDR3 sequence (DNA): TGCGCCAGCAGCTCGACAGGGAGCTCCTACAATGAGCAGTTCTTC. Translated, it gives CASSSTGSSYNEQFF.

The chain joins TRBV7-6 to TRBJ2-3, with 13 bases fitting TRBD2. From germline, CDR1 is SGHVS and CDR2 FNYEAQ. J gave up 6 bases and V 6 bases, and 9 bases lay outside the gene matches. The CDR3 has 16 residues. The CDR3 bases are TGTGCCAGCAGGGCTACTAGCGGGAGGGCAGTGGATACGCAGTATTTT. Its translation is CASRATSGRAVDTQYF.

The V call is TRBV9, the J call TRBJ2-2, with 8 nucleotides matching TRBD1. The CDR3 sequence is 15 residues long. In germline, CDR1 is SGDLS, CDR2 YYNGEE. J gave up 3 bases and V 2 bases, and 3 bases lay outside the gene matches. CDR3 protein: CASSVTGAYTGELFF. CDR3 nucleotides: TGTGCCAGCAGCGTGACAGGGGCCTACACCGGGGAGCTGTTTTTT.

This clone was found a few times. The chain employs TRBV30 and TRBJ2-5, with a weak D call TRBD1 (7 bases). The germline V gene encodes CDR1 GTSNPN and CDR2 SVGIG (reference sequence). V lost 0 bases and J lost 5, with 22 bases in between. This CDR3 region has 17 residues. CDR3 sequence reads: CAWSVRGLKGAGETQYF. DNA of the CDR3: TGTGCCTGGAGTGTACGGGGGTTGAAGGGGGCGGGTGAGACCCAGTACTTC.

The chain employs TRBV24-1 and TRBJ1-5, with a possible D match to TRBD1 (5 bases). The CDR3 is 16 residues long. Germline loops: CDR1 KGHDR, CDR2 SFDVKD. Trimming shortened V by 4 bases and J by 3 bases, and 15 bases separated the two germline ends. The CDR3 loop is CATSETGSGANQPQHF. The CDR3 nucleotides read TGTGCCACCAGTGAAACTGGCAGTGGGGCCAATCAGCCCCAGCATTTT.

The rearrangement joins TRBV9 to TRBJ2-1; a weak D match, TRBD2 (5 bases). CDR3 length: 14 residues. CDR1 and CDR2 from the germline V gene are SGDLS and YYNGEE. Trimming removed 0 bases from V and 2 bases from J, with 6 bases in between. The CDR3 coding sequence is TGTGCCAGCAGCGTAGGGGGAGCCTACAATGAGCAGTTCTTC. It yields the protein CASSVGGAYNEQFF.